The clone carrying this T cell receptor (beta chain) showed up just a few times. This entry comes from a study of T cells after yellow fever vaccination. CDR1 SNHLY and CDR2 FYNNEI come from the germline V gene. There are 14 residues in the CDR3. V was clipped by 1 base and J by 7 bases, with 11 bases between them. TCRdb fed the 5' RACE reads into MiXCR, producing one record per CDR3 protein. The sample holds 250,000 to 350,000 distinct CDR3 sequences; roughly 4.3% are singletons and the top ten take approximately 20%. Material: PBMCs, obtained 15 days after the yellow fever booster vaccination. This chain joins TRBV2 and TRBJ1-5, with D perhaps matching TRBD1 (5 bases). This clonotype originated in a man between 18 and 29 years old who received the YFV17D yellow fever vaccine. DNA for the CDR3: TGTGCCAGCAGTGAAGAGGCAGGGAGGCAGCCCCAGCATTTT. Translating gives CASSEEAGRQPQHF.